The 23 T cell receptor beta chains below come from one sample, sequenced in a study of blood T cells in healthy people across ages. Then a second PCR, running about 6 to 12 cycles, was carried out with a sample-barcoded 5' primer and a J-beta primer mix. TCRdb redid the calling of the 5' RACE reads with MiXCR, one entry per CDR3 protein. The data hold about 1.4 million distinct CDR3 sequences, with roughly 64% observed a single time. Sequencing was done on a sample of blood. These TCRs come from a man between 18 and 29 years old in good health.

DNA for the CDR3: TGTGCCAGCGGCCCGGGGCCCTACACCTACGAGCAGTACTTC. Translated: CASGPGPYTYEQYF. This chain joins TRBV12-3 or TRBV12-4 and TRBJ2-7; D is tentatively TRBD1 or TRBD2 (5 bases each). The CDR3 has 14 amino acids. V was pared by 8 bases and J by 2 bases, with 16 bases between.

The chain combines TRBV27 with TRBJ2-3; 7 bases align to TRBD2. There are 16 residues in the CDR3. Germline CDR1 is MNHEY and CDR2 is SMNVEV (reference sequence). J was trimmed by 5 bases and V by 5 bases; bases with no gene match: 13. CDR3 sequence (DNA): TGTGCCAGCAGTAAACCAGGACTAGTTCGTTTAGATACGCAGTATTTT. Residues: CASSKPGLVRLDTQYF.

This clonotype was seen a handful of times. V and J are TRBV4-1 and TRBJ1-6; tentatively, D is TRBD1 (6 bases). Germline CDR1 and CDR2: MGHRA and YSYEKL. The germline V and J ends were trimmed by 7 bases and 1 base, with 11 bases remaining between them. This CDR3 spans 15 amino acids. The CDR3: CASTDQGSYNSPLHF. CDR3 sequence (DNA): TGCGCCAGCACGGACCAGGGGTCCTATAATTCACCCCTCCACTTT.

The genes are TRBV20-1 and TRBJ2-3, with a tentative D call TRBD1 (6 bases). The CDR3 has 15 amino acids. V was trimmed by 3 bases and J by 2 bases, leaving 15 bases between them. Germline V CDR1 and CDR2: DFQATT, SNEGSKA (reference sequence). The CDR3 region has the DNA TGCAGTGCTAGCGACCGGGACACCTACACAGATACGCAGTATTTT. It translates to CSASDRDTYTDTQYF.

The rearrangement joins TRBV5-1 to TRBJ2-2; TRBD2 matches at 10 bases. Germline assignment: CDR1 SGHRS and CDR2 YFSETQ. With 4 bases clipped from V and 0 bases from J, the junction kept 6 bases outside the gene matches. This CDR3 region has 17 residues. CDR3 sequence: CASSVLAGEANTGELFF. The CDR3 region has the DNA TGCGCCAGCAGCGTCCTAGCGGGAGAGGCGAACACCGGGGAGCTGTTTTTT.

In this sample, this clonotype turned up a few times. CDR3 residues: CASSLGVGNEQYF. As DNA, the CDR3 is TGTGCCAGCAGCTTAGGGGTCGGGAACGAGCAGTACTTC. This chain uses TRBV7-9 with TRBJ2-7; a weak D match, TRBD2 (5 bases). The CDR3 extends over 13 amino acids. V was clipped by 1 base and J by 5 bases, with 9 bases between them. The germline V gene has CDR1 SEHNR and CDR2 FQNEAQ (reference sequence). The full variable domain, completed using reference TRBV7-9 and TRBJ2-7, is DTGVSQNPRHKITKRGQNVTFRCDPISEHNRLYWYRQTLGQGPEFLTYFQNEAQLEKSRLLSDRFSAERPKGSFSTLEIQRTEQGDSAMYLCASSLGVGNEQYFGPGTRLTVT.

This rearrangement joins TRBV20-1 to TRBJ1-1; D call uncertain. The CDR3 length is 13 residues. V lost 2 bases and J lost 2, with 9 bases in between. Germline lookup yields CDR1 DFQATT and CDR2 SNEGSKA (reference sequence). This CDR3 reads CSARREVNTEAFF. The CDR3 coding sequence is TGCAGTGCTAGAAGGGAGGTAAACACTGAAGCTTTCTTT.

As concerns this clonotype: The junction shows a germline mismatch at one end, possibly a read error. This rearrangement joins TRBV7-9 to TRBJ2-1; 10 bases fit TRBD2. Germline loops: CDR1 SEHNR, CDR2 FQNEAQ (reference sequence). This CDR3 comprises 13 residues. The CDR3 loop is CTSSLAGGNEQFF. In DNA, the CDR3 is TGTACCAGCAGCTTAGCGGGAGGCAATGAGCAGTTCTTC.

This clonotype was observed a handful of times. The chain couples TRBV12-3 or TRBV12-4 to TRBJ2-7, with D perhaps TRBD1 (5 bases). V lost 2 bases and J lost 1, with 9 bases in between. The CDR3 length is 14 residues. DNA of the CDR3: TGTGCCAGCAGTTTAACCAGGGCGTCCTACGAGCAGTACTTC. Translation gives CASSLTRASYEQYF.

The CDR3 DNA reads as TGTGCCAGCAGTACCCGGCTAGCTACCACAGATACGCAGTATTTT. Residues: CASSTRLATTDTQYF. The chain is built from TRBV6-2 or TRBV6-3 and TRBJ2-3, with D possibly being TRBD2 (5 bases). This CDR3 has 15 residues. V lost 5 bases, J lost 2 bases, and 14 bases lay in between. Germline V gives CDR1 MNHEY, CDR2 SVGEGT.

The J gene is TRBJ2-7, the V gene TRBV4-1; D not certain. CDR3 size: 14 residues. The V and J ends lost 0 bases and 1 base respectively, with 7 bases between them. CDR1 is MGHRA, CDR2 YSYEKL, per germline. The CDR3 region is CASSQESLSYEQYF. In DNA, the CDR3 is TGCGCCAGCAGCCAAGAATCGCTGTCCTACGAGCAGTACTTC.

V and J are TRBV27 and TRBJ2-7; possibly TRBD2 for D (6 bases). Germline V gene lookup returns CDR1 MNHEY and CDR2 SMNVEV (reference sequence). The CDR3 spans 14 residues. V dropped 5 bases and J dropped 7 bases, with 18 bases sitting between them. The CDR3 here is CASSLGLPGDEQYF. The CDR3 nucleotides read TGTGCCAGCAGTCTGGGACTGCCTGGGGATGAGCAGTACTTC.

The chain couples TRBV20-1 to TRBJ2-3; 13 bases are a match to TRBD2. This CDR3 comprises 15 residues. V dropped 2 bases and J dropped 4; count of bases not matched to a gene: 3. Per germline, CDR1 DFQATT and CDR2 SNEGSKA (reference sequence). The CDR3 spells CSARITSGRADTQYF. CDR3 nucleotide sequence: TGCAGTGCTAGAATTACTAGCGGGAGGGCAGATACGCAGTATTTT.

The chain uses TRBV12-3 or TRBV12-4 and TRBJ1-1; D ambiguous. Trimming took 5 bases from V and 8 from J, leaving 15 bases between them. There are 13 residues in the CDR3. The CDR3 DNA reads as TGTGCCAGCAGTAGGCGCGTCCGAGAGGAAGCTTTCTTT. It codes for CASSRRVREEAFF.

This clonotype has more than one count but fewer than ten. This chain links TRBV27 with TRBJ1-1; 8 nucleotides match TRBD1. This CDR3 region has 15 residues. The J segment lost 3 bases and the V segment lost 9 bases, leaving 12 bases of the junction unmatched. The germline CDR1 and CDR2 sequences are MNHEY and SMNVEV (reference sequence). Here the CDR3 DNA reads TGTGCCAGTGAGATGACAGGGGAGGGATACACTGAAGCTTTCTTT. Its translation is CASEMTGEGYTEAFF.

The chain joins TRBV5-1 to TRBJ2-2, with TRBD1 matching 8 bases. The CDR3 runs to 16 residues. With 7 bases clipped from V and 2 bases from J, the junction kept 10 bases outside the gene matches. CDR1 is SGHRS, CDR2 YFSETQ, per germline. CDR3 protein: CASPSQGALNTGELFF. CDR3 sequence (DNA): TGCGCCAGCCCTTCCCAGGGGGCCCTAAACACCGGGGAGCTGTTTTTT.

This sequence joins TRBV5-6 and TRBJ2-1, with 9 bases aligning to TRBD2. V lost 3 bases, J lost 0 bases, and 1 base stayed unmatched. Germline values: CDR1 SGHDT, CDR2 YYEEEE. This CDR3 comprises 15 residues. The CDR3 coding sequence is TGTGCCAGCAGCTGGGGACTAGCCTCCTACAATGAGCAGTTCTTC. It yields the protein CASSWGLASYNEQFF. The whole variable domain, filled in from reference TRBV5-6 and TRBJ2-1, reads DAGVTQSPTHLIKTRGQQVTLRCSPKSGHDTVSWYQQALGQGPQFIFQYYEEEERQRGNFPDRFSGHQFPNYSSELNVNALLLGDSALYLCASSWGLASYNEQFFGPGTRLTVL.

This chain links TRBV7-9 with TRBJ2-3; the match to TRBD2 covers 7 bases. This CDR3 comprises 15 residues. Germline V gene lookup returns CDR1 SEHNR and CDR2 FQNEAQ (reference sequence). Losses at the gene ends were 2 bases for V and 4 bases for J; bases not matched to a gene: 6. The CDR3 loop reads CASSLSGMRADTQYF. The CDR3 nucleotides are TGTGCCAGCAGCTTAAGCGGGATGAGAGCAGATACGCAGTATTTT.

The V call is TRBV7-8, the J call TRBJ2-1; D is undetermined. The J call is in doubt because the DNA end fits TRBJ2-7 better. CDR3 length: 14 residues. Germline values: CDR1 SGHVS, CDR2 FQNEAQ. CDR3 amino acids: CASSLGHHYNEQYF. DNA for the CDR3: TGTGCCAGCAGCTTAGGGCACCACTACAATGAGCAGTACTTC.

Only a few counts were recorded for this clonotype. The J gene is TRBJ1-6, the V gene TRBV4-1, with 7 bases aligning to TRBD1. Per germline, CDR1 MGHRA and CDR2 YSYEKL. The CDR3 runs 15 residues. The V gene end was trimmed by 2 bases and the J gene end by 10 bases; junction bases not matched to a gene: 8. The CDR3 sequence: CASSQSTGLGSPLHF. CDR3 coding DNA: TGCGCCAGCAGCCAATCGACAGGGCTAGGGTCACCCCTCCACTTT.

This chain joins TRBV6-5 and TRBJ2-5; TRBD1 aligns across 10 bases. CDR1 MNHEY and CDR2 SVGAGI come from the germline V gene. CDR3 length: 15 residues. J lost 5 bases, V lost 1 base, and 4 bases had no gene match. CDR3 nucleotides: TGTGCCAGCAGTTACTACGGGACAGGGGACGAGACCCAGTACTTC. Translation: CASSYYGTGDETQYF.

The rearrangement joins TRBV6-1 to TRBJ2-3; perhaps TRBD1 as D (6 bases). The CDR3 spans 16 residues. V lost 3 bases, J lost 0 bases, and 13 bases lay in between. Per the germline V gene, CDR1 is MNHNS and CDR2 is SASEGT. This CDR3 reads CASSERTAASTDTQYF. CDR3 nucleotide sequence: TGTGCCAGCAGTGAGAGGACAGCCGCTAGCACAGATACGCAGTATTTT.

For the CDR3, the DNA is TGTGCCAGCAGTCCTACCACAGGGAGCTCTGGGGCCAACGTCCTGACTTTC. It specifies CASSPTTGSSGANVLTF. The rearrangement links TRBV28 to TRBJ2-6; the D gene is possibly TRBD1 (6 bases). The germline V gene has CDR1 MDHEN and CDR2 SYDVKM. The CDR3 length is 17 residues. Trimming stripped 5 bases from V and 0 bases from J, with 14 bases between.